This T cell receptor beta chain was documented in a study of a mutant IDH1 vaccine in newly diagnosed glioma (dated by TCRdb to the early 2020s). Regarding the research as a whole: The approximately 33 treated patients were roughly 62% male and 37.5% female, with a mean age of around 40 years. Before enrollment, most patients had been given radiochemotherapy with temozolomide as standard therapy, while the rest had received either radiotherapy alone or temozolomide alone. Six visits were used for peripheral blood collection: V03 (baseline), V05, V07, V10, V12 and V13. For exploratory analyses, longitudinal TCRB deep sequencing was carried out in roughly 23 treated patients wherever samples were available.

What the work shows at the level of the full study, not this receptor alone: No apparent relationship was observed between pseudoprogression and alterations in the top peripheral T cell clonotypes detected by TCRB sequencing. PBMC samples for TCRB deep sequencing were selected based on availability. Immune responses induced by the vaccine were seen in approximately 93% of patients across multiple MHC alleles. According to the authors, sample limitations meant that analyses of patient blood samples could not be reproduced.

A word on this clone: No antigen is known for it. No per-base quality is available; no much larger clone lies one base away.

The method was the immunoSEQ multiplex PCR assay. The hsTCRB Kit was used according to the manufacturer's protocol to amplify rearranged TCR beta chain sequences. An Illumina MiSeq was used to sequence the TCRB libraries. Per the authors' processing: The proprietary platform of the kit vendor was used for demultiplexing, trimming and gene mapping. In TCRdb, the immuneACCESS table is reduced to in-frame sequences with V and J assigned. These tables do not hold every clone; where another copy was compared, an unresolved V gene accounts for under half, and the others remain unexplained. That table gives V, J and clone size, and the DNA gave D and trimming. The sample table contains around 54,000 clones; only one count was recorded for 80% to 90% of them. The top ten clonotypes cover roughly 18% of the sample. The intended sense of this specimen's time point label: baseline, week 1 (first vaccination visit). Interpreted using the paper, the treatment or condition label stands for: pre-vaccination baseline after standard-of-care therapy. All donors had newly diagnosed IDH1-mutant astrocytomas of WHO grade 3 or 4 that showed loss of nuclear ATRX. The samples were drawn from NOA16, a multicentre, single-arm, open-label phase I trial in Germany that tested a mutant IDH1 peptide vaccine in humans for the first time. Visit V03 blood draws served as the baseline sample for immunogenicity testing. The DNeasy Blood and Tissue Kit was used to extract genomic DNA from EDTA blood for TCRB sequencing.

This clonotype was obtained from a man aged 18 to 30 with glioma. Sequencing used PBMCs, obtained from a glioma patient treated with radiotherapy, temozolomide or both.

The CDR3 region has the sequence CASSLDPNTEAFF. At the DNA level, the sequence is TGCGCCAGCAGCTTGGACCCTAACACTGAAGCTTTCTTT. Recombination connected TRBV5-1 to TRBJ1-1; the D gene cannot be named for sure. Including the terminal cysteine and phenylalanine, the CDR3 comprises 13 residues. The retained sequence is limited to the CDR3, 39 bases, with the frame set at the first base. The V and J ends are trimmed by 0 bases and 2 bases, leaving 5 bases between them. CDR1 and CDR2, looked up from the germline V gene, are SGHRS and YFSETQ.